The entry below describes one TCR beta chain. The antigen remains unidentified. One junction end disagrees with the germline gene, perhaps due to a read error. The entry originates in a study of vaccination and CD4 T cells after COVID-19. Notes on the study in general: Early post-infection timepoints were not included, and relatively few convalescent patients were studied.

Sequencing of DNA taken from cultured CD4+ T cells relied on the Oncomine TCR Beta short-read assay. TCRdb called the PCR reads again in MiXCR, with one record for every CDR3 protein. Here the sample spans under 30,000 distinct CDR3 sequences, around 43% being singletons. Treatment specified: approximately nine-day PBMC culture with coronavirus spike peptide pools or control peptides (ViraFEST assay). Expansion of antigen-specific T cells with peptide pools by ViraFEST preceded sequencing of TCRs. The germline gives CDR1 MDHEN, CDR2 SYDVKM. The CDR3 consists of 13 residues. The specimen was CD4+ T cells from blood, cultured in vitro, collected before SARS-CoV-2 vaccination. The gene calls are TRBV28 and TRBJ1-5; TRBD1 matches 7 bases. The sequence came from a human donor who received a COVID-19 vaccine. CDR3 region: CASNLQGRQPQHF. In DNA form, the CDR3 reads TGTGCCAGCAATTTACAGGGGCGCCAGCCCCAGCATTTT.